This entry lists 15 T cell receptor beta chains sequenced from one sample in a study of blood T cell repertoires in COVID-19. Repertoires were generated with immunoSEQ multiplex PCR, while TCRdb's copy carries only in-frame clones and drops some. This table holds some 220,000 clones, 85% to 90% found once. Material: PBMCs or T cells enriched from blood (not recorded which). These receptors were taken from a woman in her late teens or twenties in a cohort exposed to, infected with or recovered from COVID-19 (not recorded which).

J is TRBJ2-1 and V is TRBV9; 12 bases agree with TRBD2. This CDR3 is built from 19 residues. Germline V lookup: CDR1 SGDLS, CDR2 YYNGEE. After removal of 0 bases from V and 0 bases from J, the junction contained 7 bases not matched to a gene. This CDR3 reads CASSVAPASGRGSYNEQFF. As DNA, the CDR3 is TGTGCCAGCAGCGTAGCTCCGGCTAGCGGGAGGGGCTCCTACAATGAGCAGTTCTTC.

In its sample, this clone ranks as medium-sized. This chain links TRBV3-1 (or the pseudogene TRBV3-2) with TRBJ2-1; 7 positions agree with TRBD2. The CDR3 loop spans 17 amino acids. V shed 1 base and J 0 bases; nucleotides not matched to a gene: 6. Germline values: CDR1 LGHDT, CDR2 YNNKEL (reference sequence). DNA for the CDR3: TGTGCCAGCAGCCAAGCCAGCGGGGATCCCTCCTACAATGAGCAGTTCTTC. Protein product: CASSQASGDPSYNEQFF.

V and J are TRBV3-1 (or the pseudogene TRBV3-2) and TRBJ2-7; a possible D gene is TRBD1 (5 bases). Germline assignment: CDR1 LGHDT and CDR2 YNNKEL (reference sequence). V was pared by 3 bases and J by 2 bases, with 8 bases between. The length of the CDR3 is 13 residues. DNA for the CDR3: TGTGCCAGCAGCCAGGGGCATACCTACGAGCAGTACTTC. Amino acids: CASSQGHTYEQYF.

DNA of the CDR3: TGTGCCTGGTTTTGGGGGAGTAGCCGGAGGGCCGGGGAGCTGTTTTTT. Protein product: CAWFWGSSRRAGELFF. The J gene is TRBJ2-2, the V gene TRBV30, with D perhaps matching TRBD2 (6 bases). The CDR3 spans 16 residues. Germline CDR1 and CDR2: GTSNPN and SVGIG (reference sequence). Trimming cost V 5 bases and J 6 bases, with 22 bases left between them.

This chain connects TRBV19 to TRBJ2-5; D ambiguous. V gave up 3 bases and J gave up 1 base, with 12 bases separating them. Germline assignment: CDR1 LNHDA and CDR2 SQIVND (reference sequence). This CDR3 is 15 amino acids long. This chain's CDR3 is CASSIGLILQETQYF. The CDR3 DNA reads as TGTGCCAGTAGTATTGGGCTTATCCTCCAAGAGACCCAGTACTTC.

J is TRBJ1-2 and V is TRBV5-1; D may be TRBD1 (6 bases). CDR3 length equals 17 residues. V was pared by 0 bases and J by 3 bases, with 18 bases between. Germline assignment: CDR1 SGHRS and CDR2 YFSETQ. CDR3 amino acids: CASSLDPVGGQDYGYTF. The CDR3 bases are TGCGCCAGCAGCTTGGACCCTGTGGGGGGGCAGGACTATGGCTACACCTTC.

The chain uses TRBV12-3 or TRBV12-4 and TRBJ1-1; D unclear. V gave up 4 bases and J gave up 4 bases, with 7 bases separating them. The CDR3 length is 12 residues. This chain's CDR3 is CASSSTGTEAFF. CDR3 nucleotides: TGTGCCAGCAGTTCAACGGGCACTGAAGCTTTCTTT.

The chain has TRBV30 and TRBJ2-5, with 8 bases identical to TRBD1. The CDR3 runs 14 residues. J was trimmed by 5 bases and V by 0 bases; bases with no gene match: 5. Germline loops: CDR1 GTSNPN, CDR2 SVGIG (reference sequence). The CDR3 reads CAWSVQGVRETQYF. The CDR3 DNA reads as TGTGCCTGGAGTGTACAGGGGGTGAGGGAGACCCAGTACTTC.

This clone was seen a single time. V is TRBV10-3 and J is TRBJ2-3; 10 bases are shared with TRBD2. This CDR3 is 18 amino acids long. Germline-derived CDR1 and CDR2 are ENHRY and SYGVKD. J gave up 5 bases and V 5 bases, and 16 bases lay outside the gene matches. CDR3 nucleotide sequence: TGTGCCATCAGTCCAAGTGGTTTTCAGCGGGAGGGCCTAGATACGCAGTATTTT. Its protein product is CAISPSGFQREGLDTQYF.

Written as DNA, the CDR3 is TGTGCCAGCAGTGACCTGCCAGGGAATTCGAACACTGAAGCTTTCTTT. It yields the protein CASSDLPGNSNTEAFF. This chain links TRBV25-1 with TRBJ1-1; D may be TRBD1 (5 bases). The CDR3 has 16 residues. Germline loops: CDR1 MGHDK, CDR2 SYGVNS. Trimming took 3 bases from V and 1 from J, leaving 15 bases between them.

This chain links TRBV27 with TRBJ2-6; D unresolved. CDR1 is MNHEY, CDR2 SMNVEV, per germline (reference sequence). Trimming pared 5 bases from V and 0 bases from J, leaving 2 bases between. The CDR3 has 13 residues. The CDR3 loop reads CASSLSGANVLTF. CDR3 in DNA: TGTGCCAGCAGTCTCTCTGGGGCCAACGTCCTGACTTTC.

The rearrangement uses TRBV5-4 and TRBJ1-1; weak D call: TRBD1 (5 bases). The CDR3 extends over 14 amino acids. The V gene's germline CDR1 is SGHNT and CDR2 YYREEE (reference sequence). Trimming stripped 3 bases from V and 6 bases from J, with 15 bases between. Written as DNA, the CDR3 is TGTGCCAGCAGCTCGTGGGGGGGAGGCTCTGAAGCTTTCTTT. The encoded protein is CASSSWGGGSEAFF.

This clone was picked up a small number of times. V gene TRBV7-2 combines with J gene TRBJ1-6; D gene uncertain. This CDR3 contains 15 residues. The V gene lost 2 bases and the J gene lost 8 bases, with 13 bases spanning the gap. Germline lookup yields CDR1 SGHTA and CDR2 FQGNSA. The CDR3 loop is CASSLRADRDSPLHF. The CDR3 coding sequence is TGTGCCAGCAGCTTAAGAGCTGATCGTGATTCACCCCTCCACTTT.

V usage is TRBV5-8 and J usage is TRBJ1-2; 7 nucleotides match TRBD1. The CDR3 is made up of 13 amino acids. CDR1 SGHTS and CDR2 YDEGEE come from the germline V gene. Trimming removed 4 bases from V and 2 bases from J; junction bases left unmatched: 2. The CDR3 nucleotides read TGTGCCAGCAGCGAGGGACAGAACTATGGCTACACCTTC. Translated, it gives CASSEGQNYGYTF.

The chain couples TRBV28 to TRBJ1-2; unclear D gene. CDR1 is MDHEN and CDR2 is SYDVKM in the germline V gene. This CDR3 is 13 amino acids long. The ends were cut back, 5 bases at V and 3 bases at J, with 10 bases in the middle. The chain's CDR3 is CASSIRRDYGYTF. The CDR3 DNA reads as TGTGCCAGCAGTATACGACGGGACTATGGCTACACCTTC.